This passage covers 6 T cell receptor beta chains from one sample sequenced in a study of blood T cell repertoires in COVID-19. Data came from immunoSEQ multiplex PCR; TCRdb stores just in-frame clones and leaves some out. The data contain about 130,000 clones, 92% of them singletons. Sequencing was done on a sample of peripheral blood. These receptors were taken from a man in his forties or fifties with COVID-19, enrolled during active disease.

This clone was recorded once. This chain links TRBV5-8 with TRBJ1-6; 9 positions match TRBD1. Germline assignment: CDR1 SGHTS and CDR2 YDEGEE. The length of the CDR3 is 18 residues. V was clipped by 5 bases and J by 2 bases; unmatched bases: 11. The DNA for the CDR3 is TGTGCCAGCAGGGATGCCGGGACAGGGACGGCCTATAATTCACCCCTCCACTTT. Residues: CASRDAGTGTAYNSPLHF.

The genes are TRBV9 and TRBJ2-2, with D possibly TRBD1 on 6 matching bases. Trimming took off 3 bases at V and 0 bases at J, with 15 bases between the two ends. The CDR3 is 17 amino acids. CDR1 and CDR2 (germline): SGDLS, YYNGEE. The CDR3 DNA reads as TGTGCCAGCAGCGACACCGGGACACCTACGAACACCGGGGAGCTGTTTTTT. Residues: CASSDTGTPTNTGELFF.

With respect to this clone: Distinct nucleotide sequences in the sample also encode this CDR3. J is TRBJ2-5 and V is TRBV15, with D perhaps TRBD2 (5 bases). V shed 0 bases and J shed 2 bases, with 7 bases lying between them. Germline V lookup: CDR1 LNHNV, CDR2 YYDKDF (reference sequence). The CDR3 has 14 amino acids. CDR3 DNA sequence: TGTGCCACCAGCAGAGATCGGGGACAAGAGACCCAGTACTTC. Translating it yields CATSRDRGQETQYF.

The chain uses TRBV11-2 and TRBJ2-7, with 14 positions matching TRBD2. Germline CDR1 is SGHAT and CDR2 is FQNNGV. There are 19 residues in the CDR3. V shed 1 base, J shed 2 bases, and the junction held 10 bases outside the gene matches. CDR3 DNA: TGTGCCAGCAGCTTAGCCTCCGGGACTAGCGGGAGAGTGCCCTACGAGCAGTACTTC. Protein product: CASSLASGTSGRVPYEQYF.

The chain carries TRBV12-2 and TRBJ2-7; TRBD2 was called by the table and not checked on the DNA. TRBV12-2 has pseudogene status. The CDR3 sequence is 13 residues long. CDR3 loop: CASRLGGVFEQYV. The CDR3 bases are TGTGCAAGTCGCTTAGGTGGAGTGTTCGAGCAGTACGTC.

V is TRBV6-5 and J is TRBJ2-2; no reliable D call. There are 15 residues in the CDR3. CDR1 and CDR2 from the germline V gene are MNHEY and SVGAGI. V dropped 8 bases and J dropped 1 base, with 14 bases sitting between them. CDR3 bases: TGTGCCAGCTCTTGGTCGTCGGGGAACACCGGGGAGCTGTTTTTT. Protein product: CASSWSSGNTGELFF.